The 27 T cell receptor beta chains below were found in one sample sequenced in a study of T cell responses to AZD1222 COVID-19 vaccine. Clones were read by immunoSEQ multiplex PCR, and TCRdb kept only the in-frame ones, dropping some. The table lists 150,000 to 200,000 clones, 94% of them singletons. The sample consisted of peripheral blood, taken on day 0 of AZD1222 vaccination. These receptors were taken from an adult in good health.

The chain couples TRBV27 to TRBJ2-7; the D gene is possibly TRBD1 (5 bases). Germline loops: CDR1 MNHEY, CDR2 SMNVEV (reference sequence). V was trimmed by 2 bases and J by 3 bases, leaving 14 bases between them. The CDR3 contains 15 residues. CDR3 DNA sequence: TGTGCCAGCAGTTTAAAGGGGCCCGATCTCTACGAGCAGTACTTC. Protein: CASSLKGPDLYEQYF.

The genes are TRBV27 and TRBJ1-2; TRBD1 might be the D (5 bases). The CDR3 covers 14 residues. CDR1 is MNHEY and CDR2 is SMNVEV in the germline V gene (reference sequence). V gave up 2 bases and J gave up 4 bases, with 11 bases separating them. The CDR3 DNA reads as TGTGCCAGCAGTTTAGGGGCCGGCTTCTATGGCTACACCTTC. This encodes CASSLGAGFYGYTF.

CDR3 DNA sequence: TGCGCCAGCAGCTTAGACCCGTTCTACGAGCAGTACTTC. It specifies CASSLDPFYEQYF. This sequence joins TRBV5-1 and TRBJ2-7, with D unresolved. Trimming removed 2 bases from V and 3 bases from J, with 9 bases in between. Germline V CDR1 and CDR2: SGHRS, YFSETQ. The CDR3 sequence is 13 residues long.

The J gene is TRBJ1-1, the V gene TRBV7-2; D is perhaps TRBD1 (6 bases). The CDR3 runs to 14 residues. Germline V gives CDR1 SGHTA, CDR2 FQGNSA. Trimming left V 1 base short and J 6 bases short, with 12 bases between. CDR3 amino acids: CASSLEGGPAEAFF. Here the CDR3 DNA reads TGTGCCAGCAGCTTAGAGGGGGGGCCGGCTGAAGCTTTCTTT.

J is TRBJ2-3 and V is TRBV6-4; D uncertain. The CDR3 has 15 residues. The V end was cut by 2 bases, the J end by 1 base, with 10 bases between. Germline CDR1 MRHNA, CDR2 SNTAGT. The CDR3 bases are TGTGCCAGCAGTGACGGCTCTGTGGGCACAGATACGCAGTATTTT. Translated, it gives CASSDGSVGTDTQYF.

The chain's CDR3 is CASSAGGLGDTIYF. CDR3 DNA: TGCGCCAGCAGCGCCGGGGGGCTCGGCGACACCATATATTTT. The genes are TRBV5-1 and TRBJ1-3; D possibly corresponds to TRBD1 (6 bases). The CDR3 loop spans 14 amino acids. V shed 4 bases and J shed 8 bases, with 16 bases lying between them. Germline loops: CDR1 SGHRS, CDR2 YFSETQ.

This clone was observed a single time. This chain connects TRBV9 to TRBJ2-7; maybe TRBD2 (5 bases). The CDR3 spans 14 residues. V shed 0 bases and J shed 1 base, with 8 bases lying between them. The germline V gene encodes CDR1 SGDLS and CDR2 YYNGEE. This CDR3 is CASSVGGVSYEQYF. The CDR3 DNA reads TGTGCCAGCAGCGTAGGGGGAGTGTCCTACGAGCAGTACTTC.

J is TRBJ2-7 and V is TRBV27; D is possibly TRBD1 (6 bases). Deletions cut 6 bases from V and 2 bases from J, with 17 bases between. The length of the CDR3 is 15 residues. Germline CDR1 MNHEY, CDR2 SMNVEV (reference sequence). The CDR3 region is CASSTNQTGPYEQYF. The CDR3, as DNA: TGTGCCAGCAGCACTAACCAGACAGGACCCTACGAGCAGTACTTC.

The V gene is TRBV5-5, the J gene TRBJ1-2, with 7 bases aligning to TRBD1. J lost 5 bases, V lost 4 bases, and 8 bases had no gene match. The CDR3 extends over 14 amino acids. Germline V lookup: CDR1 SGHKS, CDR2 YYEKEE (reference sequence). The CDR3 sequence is CASSQLTGTYGYTF. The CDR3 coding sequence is TGTGCCAGCAGCCAGCTGACAGGGACTTATGGCTACACCTTC.

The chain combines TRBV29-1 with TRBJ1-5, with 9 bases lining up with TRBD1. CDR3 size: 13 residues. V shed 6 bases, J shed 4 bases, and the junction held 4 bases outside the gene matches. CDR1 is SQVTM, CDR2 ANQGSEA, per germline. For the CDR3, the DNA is TGCAGCGTCCCGGGACAGGGAAATCAGCCCCAGCATTTT. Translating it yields CSVPGQGNQPQHF.

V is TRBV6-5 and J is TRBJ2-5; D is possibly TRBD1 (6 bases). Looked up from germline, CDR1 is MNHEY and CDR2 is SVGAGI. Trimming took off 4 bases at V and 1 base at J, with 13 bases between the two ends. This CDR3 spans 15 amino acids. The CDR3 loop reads CASSLSGTTQETQYF. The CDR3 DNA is TGTGCCAGCAGTTTGTCCGGGACAACCCAAGAGACCCAGTACTTC.

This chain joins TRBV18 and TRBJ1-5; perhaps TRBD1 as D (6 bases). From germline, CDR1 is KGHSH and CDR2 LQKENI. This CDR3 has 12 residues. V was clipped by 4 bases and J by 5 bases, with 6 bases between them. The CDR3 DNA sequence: TGTGCCAGCTCACGGACAGATCAGCCCCAGCATTTT. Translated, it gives CASSRTDQPQHF.

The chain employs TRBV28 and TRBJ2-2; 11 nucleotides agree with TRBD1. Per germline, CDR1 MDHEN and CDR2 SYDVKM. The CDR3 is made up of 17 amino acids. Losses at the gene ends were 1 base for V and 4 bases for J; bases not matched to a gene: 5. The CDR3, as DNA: TGTGCCAGCAGTTTATACGGGACAGGGGGAAGCACCGGGGAGCTGTTTTTT. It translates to CASSLYGTGGSTGELFF.

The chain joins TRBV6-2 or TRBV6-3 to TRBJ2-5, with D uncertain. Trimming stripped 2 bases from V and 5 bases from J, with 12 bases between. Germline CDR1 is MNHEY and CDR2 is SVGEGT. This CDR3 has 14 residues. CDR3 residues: CASSYKFIDETQYF. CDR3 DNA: TGTGCCAGCAGTTACAAGTTTATCGATGAGACCCAGTACTTC.

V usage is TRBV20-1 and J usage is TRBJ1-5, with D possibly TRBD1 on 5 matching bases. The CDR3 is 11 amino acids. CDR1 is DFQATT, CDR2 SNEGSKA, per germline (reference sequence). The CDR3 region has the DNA TGCAGGATACAGGTCCATCAGCCCCAGCATTTT. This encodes CRIQVHQPQHF.

The CDR3 nucleotides are TGTGCCAGCAGCCAAGTGCAGGGTAACACCGGGGAGCTGTTTTTT. Encoded protein: CASSQVQGNTGELFF. The rearrangement links TRBV4-2 to TRBJ2-2, with D perhaps TRBD1 (5 bases). The CDR3 consists of 15 residues. In germline, CDR1 is LGHNA, CDR2 YNFKEQ. Trimming took off 1 base at V and 2 bases at J, with 8 bases between the two ends.

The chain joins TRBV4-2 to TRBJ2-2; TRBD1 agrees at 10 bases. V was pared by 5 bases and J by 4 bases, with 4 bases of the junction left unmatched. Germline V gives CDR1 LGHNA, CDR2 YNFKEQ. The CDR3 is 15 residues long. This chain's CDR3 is CASSFGTGVTGELFF. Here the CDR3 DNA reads TGTGCCAGCAGCTTTGGGACAGGGGTCACCGGGGAGCTGTTTTTT.

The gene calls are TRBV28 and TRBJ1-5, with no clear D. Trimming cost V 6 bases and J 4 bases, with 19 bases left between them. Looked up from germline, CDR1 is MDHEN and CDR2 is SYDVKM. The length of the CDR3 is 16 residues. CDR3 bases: TGTGCCAGCAGCCCCCTGGAGAGGGATCAGAATCAGCCCCAGCATTTT. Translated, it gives CASSPLERDQNQPQHF.

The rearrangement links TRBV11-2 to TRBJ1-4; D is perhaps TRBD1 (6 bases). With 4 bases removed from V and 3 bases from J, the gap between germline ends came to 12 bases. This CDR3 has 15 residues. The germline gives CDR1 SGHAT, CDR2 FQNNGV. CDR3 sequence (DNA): TGTGCCAGCAGCTCCCAACAGGGACCTAATGAAAAACTGTTTTTT. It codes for CASSSQQGPNEKLFF. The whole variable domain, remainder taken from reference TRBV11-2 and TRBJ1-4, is EAGVAQSPRYKIIEKRQSVAFWCNPISGHATLYWYQQILGQGPKLLIQFQNNGVVDDSQLPKDRFSAERLKGVDSTLKIQPAKLEDSAVYLCASSSQQGPNEKLFFGSGTQLSVL.

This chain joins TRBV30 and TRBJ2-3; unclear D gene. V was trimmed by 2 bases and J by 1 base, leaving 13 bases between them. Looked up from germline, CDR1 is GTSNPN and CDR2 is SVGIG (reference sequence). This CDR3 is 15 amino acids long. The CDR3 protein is CAWSLSQRGTDTQYF. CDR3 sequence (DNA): TGTGCCTGGAGTCTCTCTCAGAGAGGCACAGATACGCAGTATTTT.

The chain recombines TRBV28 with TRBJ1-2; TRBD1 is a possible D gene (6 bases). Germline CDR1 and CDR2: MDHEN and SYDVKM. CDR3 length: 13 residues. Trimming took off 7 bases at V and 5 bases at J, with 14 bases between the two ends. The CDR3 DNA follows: TGTGCCAGCATAGGGGACAACGCGTATGGCTACACCTTC. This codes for CASIGDNAYGYTF.

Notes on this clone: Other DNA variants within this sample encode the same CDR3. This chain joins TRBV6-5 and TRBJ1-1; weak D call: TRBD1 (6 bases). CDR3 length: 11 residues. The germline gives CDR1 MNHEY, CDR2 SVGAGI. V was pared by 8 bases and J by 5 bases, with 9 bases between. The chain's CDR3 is CASSQGTEAFF. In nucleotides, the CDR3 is TGTGCCAGCTCCCAGGGGACTGAAGCTTTCTTT.

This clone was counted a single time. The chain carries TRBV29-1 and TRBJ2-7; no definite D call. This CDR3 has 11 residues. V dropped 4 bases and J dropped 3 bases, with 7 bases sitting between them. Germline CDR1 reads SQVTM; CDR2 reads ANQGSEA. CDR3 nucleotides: TGCAGCGTTGGTGGGATCTACGAGCAGTACTTC. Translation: CSVGGIYEQYF.

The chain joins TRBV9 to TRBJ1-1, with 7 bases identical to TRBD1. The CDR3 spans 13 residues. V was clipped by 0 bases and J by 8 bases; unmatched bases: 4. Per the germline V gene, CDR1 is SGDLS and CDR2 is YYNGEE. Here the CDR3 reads CASSVARQGEAFF. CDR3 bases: TGTGCCAGCAGCGTAGCTCGACAGGGAGAAGCTTTCTTT.

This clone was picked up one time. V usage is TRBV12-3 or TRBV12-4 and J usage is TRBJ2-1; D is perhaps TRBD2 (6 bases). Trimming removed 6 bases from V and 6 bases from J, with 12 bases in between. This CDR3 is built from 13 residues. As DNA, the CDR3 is TGTGCCAGCAGAGCCGGGAGCGCCAATGAGCAGTTCTTC. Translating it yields CASRAGSANEQFF.

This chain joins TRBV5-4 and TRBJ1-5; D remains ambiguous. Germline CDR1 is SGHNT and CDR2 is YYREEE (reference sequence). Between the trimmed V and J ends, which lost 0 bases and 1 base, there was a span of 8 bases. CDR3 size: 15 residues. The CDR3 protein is CASSLDPDSNQPQHF. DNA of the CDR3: TGTGCCAGCAGCTTGGACCCTGACAGCAATCAGCCCCAGCATTTT. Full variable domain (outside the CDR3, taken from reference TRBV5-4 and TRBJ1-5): ETGVTQSPTHLIKTRGQQVTLRCSSQSGHNTVSWYQQALGQGPQFIFQYYREEENGRGNFPPRFSGLQFPNYSSELNVNALELDDSALYLCASSLDPDSNQPQHFGDGTRLSIL.

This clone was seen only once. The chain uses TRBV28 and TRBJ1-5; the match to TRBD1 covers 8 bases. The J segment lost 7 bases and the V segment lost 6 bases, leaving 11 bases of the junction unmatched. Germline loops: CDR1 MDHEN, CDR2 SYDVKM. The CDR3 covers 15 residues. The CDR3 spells CASSPHDRGGQPQHF. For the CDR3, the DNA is TGTGCCAGCAGCCCCCACGACAGGGGCGGACAGCCCCAGCATTTT.